These T cell receptor beta chains were read from a single sample in a study of T-cell memory formation after mild COVID-19. TCRdb passed the 5' RACE reads through MiXCR, listing each CDR3 protein once. The table has about 200,000 distinct CDR3 sequences, over 9.5% seen once. The specimen sequenced was PBMCs or a T cell subset sorted from them (not recorded which). Source of these receptors: a man between 18 and 35 years old who had mild COVID-19 (a few samples of this study predate the infection). Cell type and time point are not known. CDR3s include the opening cysteine and the closing phenylalanine or tryptophan. The order of the fields is V gene, J gene, clone size, D gene, CDR3 protein, CDR3 DNA. D genes are given only for firm matches. Some rows mark clone size as missing; the rest say once, few, many or name a class of expanded clone.

TRBV12-3/TRBV12-4	TRBJ2-7	-	-	CASSWWGSSYEQYF	TGTGCCAGCAGTTGGTGGGGAAGCTCCTACGAGCAGTACTTC
TRBV7-6	TRBJ1-5	few	-	CASSSWPLGRKDQPQHF	TGTGCCAGCAGCTCCTGGCCTCTGGGGAGGAAGGATCAGCCCCAGCATTTT
TRBV4-1	TRBJ2-3	-	TRBD1	CASSQDGTGADTQYF	TGCGCCAGCAGCCAAGACGGGACAGGGGCCGATACGCAGTATTTT
TRBV27	TRBJ1-6	-	-	CASSERGTPLHF	TGTGCCAGCAGCGAGCGGGGGACACCCCTCCACTTT
TRBV5-1	TRBJ2-3	-	TRBD2	CASGLAGEDTQYF	TGCGCCAGTGGACTAGCGGGGGAAGATACGCAGTATTTT
TRBV5-1	TRBJ2-3	many	-	CASSQEQTYTDTQYF	TGCGCCAGCAGCCAAGAACAGACATACACAGATACGCAGTATTTT
TRBV10-2	TRBJ2-3	-	TRBD2	CASGGLAGADTQYF	TGCGCCAGCGGGGGACTAGCGGGCGCAGATACGCAGTATTTT
TRBV10-3	TRBJ2-5	many	TRBD2	CATRGREGQETQYF	TGTGCCACCAGAGGGAGGGAAGGGCAAGAGACCCAGTACTTC
TRBV3-1	TRBJ1-2	few	-	CASSQTGNYGYTF	TGTGCCAGCAGCCAAACGGGTAACTATGGCTACACCTTC
TRBV6-2/TRBV6-3	TRBJ2-5	-	TRBD2	CASSWGGLRPNLETQYF	TGTGCCAGCAGCTGGGGGGGACTCCGCCCAAATTTGGAGACCCAGTACTTC
TRBV6-5	TRBJ1-1	-	-	CASSLDSRLNTEAFF	TGTGCCAGCTCCTTGGACAGCCGACTGAACACTGAAGCTTTCTTT